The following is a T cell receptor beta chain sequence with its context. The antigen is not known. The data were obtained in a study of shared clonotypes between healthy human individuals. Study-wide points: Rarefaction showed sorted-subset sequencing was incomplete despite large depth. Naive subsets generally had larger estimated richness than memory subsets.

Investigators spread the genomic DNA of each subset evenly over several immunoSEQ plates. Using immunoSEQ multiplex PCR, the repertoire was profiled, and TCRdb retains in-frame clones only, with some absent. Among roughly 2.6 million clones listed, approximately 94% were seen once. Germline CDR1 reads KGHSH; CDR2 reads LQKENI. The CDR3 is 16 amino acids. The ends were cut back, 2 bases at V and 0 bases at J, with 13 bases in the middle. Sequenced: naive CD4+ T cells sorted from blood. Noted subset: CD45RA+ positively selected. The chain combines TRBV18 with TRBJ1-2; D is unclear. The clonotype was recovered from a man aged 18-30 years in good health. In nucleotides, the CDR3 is TGTGCCAGCTCACCAGTCGTGGTAGCCTCTAACTATGGCTACACCTTC. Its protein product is CASSPVVVASNYGYTF.